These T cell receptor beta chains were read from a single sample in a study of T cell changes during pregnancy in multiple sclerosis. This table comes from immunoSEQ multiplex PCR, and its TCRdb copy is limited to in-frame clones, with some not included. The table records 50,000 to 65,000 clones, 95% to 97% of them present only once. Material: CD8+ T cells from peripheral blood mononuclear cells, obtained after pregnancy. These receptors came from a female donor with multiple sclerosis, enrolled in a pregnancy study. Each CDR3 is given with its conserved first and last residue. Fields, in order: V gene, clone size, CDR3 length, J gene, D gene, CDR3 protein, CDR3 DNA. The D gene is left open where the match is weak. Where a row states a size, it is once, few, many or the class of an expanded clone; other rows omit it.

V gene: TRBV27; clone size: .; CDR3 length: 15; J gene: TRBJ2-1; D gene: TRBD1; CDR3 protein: CASSLIQGAVNEQFF; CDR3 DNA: TGTGCCAGCAGTTTAATCCAGGGGGCAGTCAATGAGCAGTTCTTC
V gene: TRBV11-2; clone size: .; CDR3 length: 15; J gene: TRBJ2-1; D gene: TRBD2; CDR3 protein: CASSLASGPYNEQFF; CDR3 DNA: TGTGCCAGCAGCTTAGCTAGCGGGCCTTACAATGAGCAGTTCTTC
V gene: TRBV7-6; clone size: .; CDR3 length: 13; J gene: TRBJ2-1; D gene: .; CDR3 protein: CASSLMQGYEQFF; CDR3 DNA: TGTGCCAGCAGCTTAATGCAGGGGTATGAGCAGTTCTTC
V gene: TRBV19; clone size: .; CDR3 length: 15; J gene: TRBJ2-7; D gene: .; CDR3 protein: CASSISAGQTYEQYF; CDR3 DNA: TGTGCCAGTAGTATAAGTGCGGGGCAAACCTACGAGCAGTACTTC
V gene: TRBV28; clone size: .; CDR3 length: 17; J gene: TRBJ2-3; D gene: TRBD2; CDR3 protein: CASSFTGAGGWRDTQYF; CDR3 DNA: TGTGCCAGCAGTTTTACCGGGGCGGGAGGTTGGCGAGATACGCAGTATTTT
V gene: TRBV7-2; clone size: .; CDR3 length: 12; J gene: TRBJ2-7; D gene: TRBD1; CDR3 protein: CASSSTGNEQYF; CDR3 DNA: TGTGCCAGCAGCTCGACAGGGAACGAGCAGTACTTC
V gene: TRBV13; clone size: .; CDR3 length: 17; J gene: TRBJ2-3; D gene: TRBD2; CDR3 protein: CASSSKAGRSSTDTQYF; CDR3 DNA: TGTGCCAGCAGCTCCAAAGCGGGGAGATCTAGCACAGATACGCAGTATTTT
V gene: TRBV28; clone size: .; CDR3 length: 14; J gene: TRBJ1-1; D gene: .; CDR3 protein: CAASGGRGGTEAFF; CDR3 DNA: TGTGCCGCGTCGGGGGGGCGAGGTGGAACTGAAGCTTTCTTT
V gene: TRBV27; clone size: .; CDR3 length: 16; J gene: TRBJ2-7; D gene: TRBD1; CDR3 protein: CASSPLAGTGAYEQYF; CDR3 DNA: TGTGCCAGCAGCCCCCTTGCCGGGACAGGGGCCTACGAGCAGTACTTC
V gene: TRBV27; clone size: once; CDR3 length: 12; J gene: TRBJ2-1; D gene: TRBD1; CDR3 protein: CASKTGSDEQFF; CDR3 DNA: TGTGCCAGCAAGACAGGGTCGGATGAGCAGTTCTTC
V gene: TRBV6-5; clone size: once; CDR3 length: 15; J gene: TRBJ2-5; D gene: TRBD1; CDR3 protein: CASSYTPGQGETQYF; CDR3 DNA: TGTGCCAGCAGTTACACTCCGGGACAGGGAGAGACCCAGTACTTC
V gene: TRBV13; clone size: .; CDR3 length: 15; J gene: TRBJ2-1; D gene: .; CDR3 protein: CASSDPTGSYNEQFF; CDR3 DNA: TGTGCCAGCAGCGACCCGACAGGTTCCTACAATGAGCAGTTCTTC
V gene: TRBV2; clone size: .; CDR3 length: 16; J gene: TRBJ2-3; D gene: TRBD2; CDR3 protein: CASRPSGRATTDTQYF; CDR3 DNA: TGTGCCAGCAGGCCTAGCGGGAGGGCCACCACAGATACGCAGTATTTT
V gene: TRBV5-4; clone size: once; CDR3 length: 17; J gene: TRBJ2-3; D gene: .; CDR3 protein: CASSLRWSGSVTDTQYF; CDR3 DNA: TGTGCCAGCAGCTTGAGATGGTCGGGATCCGTCACAGATACGCAGTATTTT
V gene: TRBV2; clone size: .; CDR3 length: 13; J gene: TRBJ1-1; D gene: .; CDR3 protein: CATLGGYDTEAFF; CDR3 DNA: TGTGCCACCCTAGGAGGGTATGACACTGAAGCTTTCTTT
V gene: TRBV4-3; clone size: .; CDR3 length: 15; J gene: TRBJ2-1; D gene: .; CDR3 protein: CASSPRSPWYNEQFF; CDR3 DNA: TGCGCCAGCAGCCCACGGAGCCCCTGGTACAATGAGCAGTTCTTC
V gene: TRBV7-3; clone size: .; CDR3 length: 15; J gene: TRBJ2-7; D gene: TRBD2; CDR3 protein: CASSLTSGATYEQYF; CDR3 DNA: TGTGCCAGCAGCCTAACTAGCGGAGCGACCTACGAGCAGTACTTC
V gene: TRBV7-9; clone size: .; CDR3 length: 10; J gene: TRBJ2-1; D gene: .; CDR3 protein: CASSYSEQFF; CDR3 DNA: TGTGCCAGCAGCTATAGCGAGCAGTTCTTC
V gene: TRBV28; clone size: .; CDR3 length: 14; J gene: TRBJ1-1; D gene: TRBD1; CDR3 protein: CASSLTGVGTEAFF; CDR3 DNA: TGTGCCAGCAGCCTCACAGGGGTCGGCACTGAAGCTTTCTTT
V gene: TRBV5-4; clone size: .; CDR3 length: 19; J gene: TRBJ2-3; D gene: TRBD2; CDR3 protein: CASSLEGGLAGGGTDTQYF; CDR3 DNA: TGTGCCAGCAGCCTGGAGGGAGGACTAGCGGGAGGAGGTACAGATACGCAGTATTTT
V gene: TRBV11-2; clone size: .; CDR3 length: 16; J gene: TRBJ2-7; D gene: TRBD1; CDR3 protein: CASSLGDRGLRGEQYF; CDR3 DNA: TGTGCCAGCAGCTTAGGGGACAGGGGGTTGAGGGGCGAGCAGTACTTC
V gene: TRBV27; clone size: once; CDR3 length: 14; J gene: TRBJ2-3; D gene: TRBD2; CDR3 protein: CASRLAYSTDTQYF; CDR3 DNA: TGTGCCAGCAGACTAGCGTATAGCACAGATACGCAGTATTTT
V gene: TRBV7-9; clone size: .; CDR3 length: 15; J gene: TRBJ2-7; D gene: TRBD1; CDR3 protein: CASSPPDRVGYEQYF; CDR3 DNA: TGTGCCAGCAGCCCCCCAGACAGGGTTGGCTACGAGCAGTACTTC
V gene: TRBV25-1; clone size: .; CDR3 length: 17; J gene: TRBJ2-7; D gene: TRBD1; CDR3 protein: CASSEGDTGDRGDEQYF; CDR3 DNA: TGTGCCAGCAGTGAAGGTGACACTGGGGACAGGGGTGACGAGCAGTACTTC
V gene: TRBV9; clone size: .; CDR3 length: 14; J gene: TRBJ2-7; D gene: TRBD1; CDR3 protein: CASSSGQGADEQYF; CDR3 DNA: TGTGCCAGCAGCTCGGGACAGGGGGCTGACGAGCAGTACTTC
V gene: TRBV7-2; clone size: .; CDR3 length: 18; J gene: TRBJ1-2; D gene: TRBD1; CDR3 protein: CASSPYAGQAAFNYGYTF; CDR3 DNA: TGTGCCAGCAGCCCTTATGCGGGACAGGCTGCTTTTAACTATGGCTACACCTTC
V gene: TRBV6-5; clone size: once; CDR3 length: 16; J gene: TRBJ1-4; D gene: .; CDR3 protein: CASSFRQIATNEKLFF; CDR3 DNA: TGTGCCAGCAGTTTCAGACAGATTGCAACTAATGAAAAACTGTTTTTT
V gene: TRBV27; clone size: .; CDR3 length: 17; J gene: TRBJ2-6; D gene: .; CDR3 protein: CASSLWGPSSGANVLTF; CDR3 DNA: TGTGCCAGCAGTTTGTGGGGGCCCTCCTCTGGGGCCAACGTCCTGACTTTC
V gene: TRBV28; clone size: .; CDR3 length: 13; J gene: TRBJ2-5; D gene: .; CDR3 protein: CASTLTGWETQYF; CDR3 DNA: TGTGCCAGCACCTTAACAGGGTGGGAGACCCAGTACTTC
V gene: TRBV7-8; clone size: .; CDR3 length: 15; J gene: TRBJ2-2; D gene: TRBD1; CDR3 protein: CASSFPGQGAGELFF; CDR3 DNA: TGTGCCAGCAGCTTTCCTGGACAGGGGGCGGGGGAGCTGTTTTTT
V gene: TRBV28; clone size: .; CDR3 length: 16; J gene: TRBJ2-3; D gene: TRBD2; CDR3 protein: CASSAPGTSGTDTQYF; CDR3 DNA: TGTGCCAGCAGTGCGCCCGGGACTAGCGGAACAGATACGCAGTATTTT
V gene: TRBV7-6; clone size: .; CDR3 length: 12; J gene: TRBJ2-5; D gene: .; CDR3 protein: CASSLTQQTQYF; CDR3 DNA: TGTGCCAGCAGCTTAACACAGCAGACCCAGTACTTC
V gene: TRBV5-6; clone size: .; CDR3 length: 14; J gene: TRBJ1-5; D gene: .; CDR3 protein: CASSFGQSNQPQHF; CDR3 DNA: TGTGCCAGCAGCTTCGGACAGAGCAATCAGCCCCAGCATTTT
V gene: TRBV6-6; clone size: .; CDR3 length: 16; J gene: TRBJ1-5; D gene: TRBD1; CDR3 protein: CASSYLQLTGNQPQHF; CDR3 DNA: TGTGCCAGCAGTTACCTACAGCTGACAGGGAATCAGCCCCAGCATTTT
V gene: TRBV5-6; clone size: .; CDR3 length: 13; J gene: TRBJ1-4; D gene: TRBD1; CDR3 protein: CASSGQGGEKLFF; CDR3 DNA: TGTGCCAGCAGTGGACAGGGAGGAGAAAAACTGTTTTTT
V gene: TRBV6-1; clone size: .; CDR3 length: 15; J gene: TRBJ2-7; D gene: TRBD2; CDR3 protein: CASSRRTSGRNEQYF; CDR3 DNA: TGTGCCAGCAGCAGACGGACTAGCGGGAGGAACGAGCAGTACTTC
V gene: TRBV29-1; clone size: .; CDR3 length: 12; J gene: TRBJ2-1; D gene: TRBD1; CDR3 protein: CSVIGQGLGQFF; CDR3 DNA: TGCAGCGTGATCGGACAGGGGTTGGGGCAGTTCTTC
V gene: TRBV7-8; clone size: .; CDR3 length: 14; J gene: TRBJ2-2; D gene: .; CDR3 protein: CASSLFGGPGELFF; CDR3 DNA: TGTGCCAGCAGCTTATTTGGAGGGCCCGGGGAGCTGTTTTTT
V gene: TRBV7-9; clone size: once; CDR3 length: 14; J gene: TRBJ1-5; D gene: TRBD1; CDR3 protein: CASSTGQGSSPQHF; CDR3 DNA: TGTGCCAGCAGCACTGGACAGGGTTCCTCGCCCCAGCATTTT
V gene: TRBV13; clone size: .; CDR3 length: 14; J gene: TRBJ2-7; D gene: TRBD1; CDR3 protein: CASRSRGTSYEQYF; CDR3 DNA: TGTGCCAGCAGGTCCAGGGGGACCTCTTACGAGCAGTACTTC
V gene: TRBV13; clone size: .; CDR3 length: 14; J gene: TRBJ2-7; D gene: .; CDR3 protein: CASSPPGKSYEQYF; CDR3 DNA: TGTGCCAGCAGCCCCCCCGGTAAAAGCTACGAGCAGTACTTC
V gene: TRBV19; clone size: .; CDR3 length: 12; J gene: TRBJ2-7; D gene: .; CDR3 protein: CASSPSSYEQYF; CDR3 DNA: TGTGCCAGTAGTCCGTCGAGCTACGAGCAGTACTTC
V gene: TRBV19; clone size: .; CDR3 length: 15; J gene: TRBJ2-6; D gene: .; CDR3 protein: CASSISSSGANVLTF; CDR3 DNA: TGTGCCAGTAGTATATCTAGCTCTGGGGCCAACGTCCTGACTTTC
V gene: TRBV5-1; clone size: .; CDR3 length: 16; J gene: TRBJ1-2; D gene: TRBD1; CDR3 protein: CASSLGGTGEHYGYTF; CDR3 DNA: TGCGCCAGCAGCTTGGGTGGGACAGGGGAACACTATGGCTACACCTTC
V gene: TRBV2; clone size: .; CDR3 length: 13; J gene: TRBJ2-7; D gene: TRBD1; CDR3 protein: CASNGQGAYEQYF; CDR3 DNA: TGTGCCAGCAACGGACAGGGGGCCTACGAGCAGTACTTC
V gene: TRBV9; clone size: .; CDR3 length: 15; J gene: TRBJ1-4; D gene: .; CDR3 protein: CASSPTGLINEKLFF; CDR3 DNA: TGTGCCAGCAGCCCTACAGGATTGATAAATGAAAAACTGTTTTTT
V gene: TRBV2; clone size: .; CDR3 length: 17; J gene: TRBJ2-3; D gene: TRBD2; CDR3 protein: CASSENPLAGVTDTQYF; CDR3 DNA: TGTGCCAGCAGTGAAAATCCCCTAGCGGGAGTAACAGATACGCAGTATTTT
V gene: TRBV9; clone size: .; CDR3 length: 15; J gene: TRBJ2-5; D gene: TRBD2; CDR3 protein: CASSVGPGGGETQYF; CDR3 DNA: TGTGCCAGCAGCGTAGGTCCGGGAGGTGGGGAGACCCAGTACTTC
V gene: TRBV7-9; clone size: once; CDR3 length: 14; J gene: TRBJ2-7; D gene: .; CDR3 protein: CASSPGGPTYEQYF; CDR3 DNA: TGTGCCAGCAGCCCTGGCGGGCCAACCTACGAGCAGTACTTC
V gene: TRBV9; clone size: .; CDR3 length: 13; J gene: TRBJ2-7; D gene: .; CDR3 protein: CASSPRHGYEQYF; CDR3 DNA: TGTGCCAGCAGCCCAAGACATGGCTACGAGCAGTACTTC
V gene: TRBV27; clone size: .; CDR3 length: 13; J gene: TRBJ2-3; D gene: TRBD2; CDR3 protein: CATQREGTDTQYF; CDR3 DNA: TGTGCCACCCAGCGGGAGGGTACAGATACGCAGTATTTT
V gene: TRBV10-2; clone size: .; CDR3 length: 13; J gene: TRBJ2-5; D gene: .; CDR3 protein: CASSPGFQETQYF; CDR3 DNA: TGCGCCAGCAGCCCAGGGTTTCAAGAGACCCAGTACTTC